A selection of T cell receptor beta chains follows, all from one sample in a study of identical twins. TCRdb fed the 5' RACE reads into MiXCR, producing one record per CDR3 protein. The table has under 1 million distinct CDR3 sequences, over 9% seen once. The data were also submitted as part of a second study, on yellow fever vaccine responses in identical twins.

The sample consisted of PBMCs. The receptors were gathered from a woman between 18 and 29 years old in good health. The CDR3 runs from the conserved cysteine through the conserved F or W. D genes are given only for firm matches. Expanded clones get a size class; other rows say once, few or many, or leave the size out.

clone_size	v_call	j_call	d_call	cdr3_nt	cdr3_aa
many	TRBV4-1	TRBJ2-3	TRBD2	TGCGCCAGCAGCCAAGCGGGGAGACTAGCGGGGGTGGATACGCAGTATTTT	CASSQAGRLAGVDTQYF
.	TRBV3-1	TRBJ2-1	TRBD1	TGTGCCAGCAGCCAGGTAGGCCCGGGACAGGGTTTTGGCGGTGAGCAGTTCTTC	CASSQVGPGQGFGGEQFF
.	TRBV18	TRBJ2-2	TRBD2	TGTGCCAGCTCACCGGACCTGGTAGCGGGGAGCAACACCGGGGAGCTGTTTTTT	CASSPDLVAGSNTGELFF
.	TRBV18	TRBJ1-5	.	TGTGCCAGCGCGCGGACAAATAGCAATCAGCCCCAGCATTTT	CASARTNSNQPQHF
.	TRBV19	TRBJ2-1	TRBD1	TGTGCCAGTAACCTAGGGACAGGGGGCACACACAATGAGCAGTTCTTC	CASNLGTGGTHNEQFF
many	TRBV24-1	TRBJ2-3	.	TGTGCCACCAGTGATTTGCAGCCGCTGGGGGCAGATACGCAGTATTTT	CATSDLQPLGADTQYF
many	TRBV29-1	TRBJ2-7	TRBD1	TGCAGCGTCTCATCCCCCCAGGGGGCAGGTTCCTACGAGCAGTACTTC	CSVSSPQGAGSYEQYF
many	TRBV5-1	TRBJ2-3	.	TGCGCCAGCAGCTTGCAGGGCACAGATACGCAGTATTTT	CASSLQGTDTQYF
many	TRBV5-1	TRBJ2-7	TRBD2	TGCGCCAGCAGCTCCCGCGGGAGCTCCTACGAGCAGTACTTC	CASSSRGSSYEQYF
few	TRBV29-1	TRBJ1-4	.	TGCAGCGCGGGGGGGGGAATCGGTGAAAAACTGTTTTTT	CSAGGGIGEKLFF
few	TRBV20-1	TRBJ1-3	.	TGCAGTGCTAGAGCCGGGACGGAATATGGAAACACCATATATTTT	CSARAGTEYGNTIYF
once	TRBV20-1	TRBJ2-7	.	TGCAGTGCTAGAGTGGTAGGGATTTCCTACGAGCAGTACTTC	CSARVVGISYEQYF
many	TRBV4-1	TRBJ2-1	.	TGCGCCAGCAGCCAAAATTCTATTTTTCGGCGGGACAAGGGCGATGAGCAGTTCTTC	CASSQNSIFRRDKGDEQFF
.	TRBV12-3/TRBV12-4	TRBJ1-3	.	TGTGCCAGCACCCGCCGGACGAAGGGAAACACCATATATTTT	CASTRRTKGNTIYF
few	TRBV20-1	TRBJ2-7	TRBD1	TGCAGTGCTAAACCCGGGACAGCCACCTACGAGCAGTACTTC	CSAKPGTATYEQYF
few	TRBV19	TRBJ2-2	TRBD2	TGTGCCAGTATGGCCCTAGCGGGAGGCGGGCCCGGGGAGCTGTTTTTT	CASMALAGGGPGELFF
.	TRBV7-8	TRBJ1-1	.	TGTGCCAGCAGCTTAGTGTATGTTCTGAACACTGAAGCTTTCTTT	CASSLVYVLNTEAFF
.	TRBV18	TRBJ1-1	.	TGTGCCAGCTCACAGAAGACAGGAATGAACACTGAAGCTTTCTTT	CASSQKTGMNTEAFF
few	TRBV18	TRBJ2-2	TRBD2	TGTGCCAGCTCACCACCGCTAGCGGCGAACACCGGGGAGCTGTTTTTT	CASSPPLAANTGELFF
many	TRBV5-1	TRBJ1-1	.	TGCGCCAGCAGCTTGGTTGGGTCGAACACTGAAGCTTTCTTT	CASSLVGSNTEAFF
many	TRBV5-1	TRBJ2-7	.	TGCGCCAGCAGCTTGGGAGGGACATCCTACGAGCAGTACTTC	CASSLGGTSYEQYF
few	TRBV5-1	TRBJ2-7	.	TGCGCCAGCAGCTCCTACCCGGGACTGACAGAAAACGAGCAGTACTTC	CASSSYPGLTENEQYF
many	TRBV6-1	TRBJ1-2	TRBD1	TGTGCCAGCAGGGGACAGACTTACTATGGCTACACCTTC	CASRGQTYYGYTF
few	TRBV3-1	TRBJ2-1	.	TGTGCCAGCAGCCAAGATGGGGGGAGGTACAATGAGCAGTTCTTC	CASSQDGGRYNEQFF
.	TRBV6-6	TRBJ1-5	TRBD1	TGTGCCAGCAGGACAGGGAACAATCAGCCCCAGCATTTT	CASRTGNNQPQHF
many	TRBV9	TRBJ2-2	.	TGTGCCAGCAGGCGAGCGACCGGGGAGCTGTTTTTT	CASRRATGELFF
.	TRBV9	TRBJ2-7	TRBD2	TGTGCCAGCAGCGCCACCGGGACTAGCGTATTCGAGCAGTACTTC	CASSATGTSVFEQYF
.	TRBV29-1	TRBJ1-1	.	TGCAGCGTTGTAGGGGTCAGACCTTTGAACACTGAAGCTTTCTTT	CSVVGVRPLNTEAFF
.	TRBV14	TRBJ2-3	.	TGTGCCAGCAGCCAAGATCGAGGAGTCAAGTATTTT	CASSQDRGVKYF
.	TRBV7-6	TRBJ2-6	TRBD2	TGTGCCAGCAGCTTAGAGACTAGCGGAGTCTCTGGGGCCAACGTCCTGACTTTC	CASSLETSGVSGANVLTF
few	TRBV11-3	TRBJ2-7	.	TGTGCCAGCGTCGGGAGCTCCTACGAGCAGTACTTC	CASVGSSYEQYF
once	TRBV20-1	TRBJ2-3	TRBD2	TGCAGTGCTCCGACTAGCGGGGGACGCACAGATACGCAGTATTTT	CSAPTSGGRTDTQYF
many	TRBV12-3/TRBV12-4	TRBJ2-7	TRBD1	TGTGCCAGCAGTTCGACCGGGACAGGTTCGACCGAGCAGTACTTC	CASSSTGTGSTEQYF
few	TRBV24-1	TRBJ2-7	.	TGTGCCACCAGTGATTGGGGGGCGGACTACGAGCAGTACTTC	CATSDWGADYEQYF
few	TRBV6-1	TRBJ1-2	.	TGTGCCAGCAGTGTGCAAGGAAGGGATGGCTACACCTTC	CASSVQGRDGYTF
few	TRBV25-1	TRBJ2-1	.	TGTACCAGCAGTGAATATGAGGGAACATATGAGCAGTTCTTC	CTSSEYEGTYEQFF
few	TRBV3-1	TRBJ1-2	.	TGTGCCAGCAGCCAGGACACCCTGGGGGTTTATGGCTACACCTTC	CASSQDTLGVYGYTF
many	TRBV5-1	TRBJ2-1	TRBD2	TGCGCCAGCAGCTTGGTGGGACTAGGGTCCAATGAGCAGTTCTTC	CASSLVGLGSNEQFF
few	TRBV7-6	TRBJ1-5	.	TGTGCCAGCAGCTTAGGGGTTGGTAGCAATCAGCCCCAGCATTTT	CASSLGVGSNQPQHF
few	TRBV19	TRBJ2-6	.	TGTGCCAGTAGTATGAGGAAGATCTCTGGGGCCAACGTCCTGACTTTC	CASSMRKISGANVLTF
many	TRBV7-2	TRBJ2-5	.	TGTGCCAGCAGCTTAGAACTCCAACGACAAGAGACCCAGTACTTC	CASSLELQRQETQYF
few	TRBV20-1	TRBJ2-1	TRBD1	TGCAGTGCTAGTGGATGGGACAGGCTTTACAATGAGCAGTTCTTC	CSASGWDRLYNEQFF
.	TRBV9	TRBJ1-2	.	TGTGCCAGCAGCGCCTACCTGGACAGTTATTATGGCTACTCCTTC	CASSAYLDSYYGYSF
.	TRBV25-1	TRBJ2-5	TRBD1	TGTGCCAGCAGTGAGCCGACAGGGGCCCTACAAGAGACCCAGTACTTC	CASSEPTGALQETQYF
few	TRBV3-1	TRBJ1-1	TRBD1	TGTGCCAGCAGCGCGACAGGGAGGGGGACTGAAGCTTTCTTT	CASSATGRGTEAFF
.	TRBV29-1	TRBJ2-2	.	TGCAGCGTTGAAGATGAGGGGAAGTTCTCCGGGGAGCTGTTTTTT	CSVEDEGKFSGELFF
few	TRBV6-1	TRBJ2-7	TRBD1	TGTGCCAGCACTCCGGGACAGGAGTACGAGCAGTACTTC	CASTPGQEYEQYF
few	TRBV11-2	TRBJ2-3	TRBD2	TGTGCCAGCAGCCCCAGCGGGAGTTTGTCAGATACGCAGTATTTT	CASSPSGSLSDTQYF
.	TRBV12-3/TRBV12-4	TRBJ1-6	TRBD1	TGTGCCAGCAGCACCTACAGGGGCGGTTCACCCCTCCACTTT	CASSTYRGGSPLHF
.	TRBV5-5	TRBJ1-2	.	TGTGCCAGCAGCCCACAGGGTACTAACTATGGCTACACCTTC	CASSPQGTNYGYTF
.	TRBV28	TRBJ2-3	.	TGTGCCAGCAGTTTACCGACCCGGGGTATGACGCAGTATTTT	CASSLPTRGMTQYF
many	TRBV20-1	TRBJ1-2	TRBD1	TGCAGTGCTAGAAACCCCGGAGGCAGGGGGGACTATGGCTACACCTTC	CSARNPGGRGDYGYTF
few	TRBV3-1	TRBJ2-1	.	TGTGCCAGCAGCCAAGATGGGAGGGGGCTACTCTACAATGAGCAGTTCTTC	CASSQDGRGLLYNEQFF
few	TRBV9	TRBJ2-3	.	TGTGCCAGCAGCACTTGGGACACAGATACGCAGTATTTT	CASSTWDTDTQYF
.	TRBV2	TRBJ2-1	TRBD2	TGTGCCAGCAGTGAAGAGGGTTGGGGGGGGTCGTACAATGAGCAGTTCTTC	CASSEEGWGGSYNEQFF
few	TRBV3-1	TRBJ2-7	.	TGTGCCAGCAGCCAGAGTTCCTTCGAGCAGTACTTC	CASSQSSFEQYF
.	TRBV2	TRBJ2-7	.	TGTGCCAGCAAACCCACTACAGGCTCTCCGGGGGAGCAGTACTTC	CASKPTTGSPGEQYF
.	TRBV28	TRBJ1-1	.	TGTGCCACCTTGAGCGTCCACCCTGAAGCTTTCTTT	CATLSVHPEAFF
.	TRBV29-1	TRBJ2-1	.	TGCAGCGTTGAAGATCCTGGGTCGGAATCAAGCTCCTACAATGAGCAGTTCTTC	CSVEDPGSESSSYNEQFF